This is a list of T cell receptor beta chains from one sample in a study of T-cell memory formation after mild COVID-19. One entry per CDR3 protein results from TCRdb running MiXCR on the 5' RACE reads. There are roughly 200,000 distinct CDR3 sequences in the sample; 20% to 25% occur only once, and roughly 23% lies in the top ten. The sequencing sample was made of PBMCs or a T cell subset sorted from them (not recorded which). The receptors here all came from an adult woman who had mild COVID-19 (a few samples of this study predate the infection). Cell type and time point are not known. The CDR3 runs from the conserved cysteine through the conserved F or W. The D gene is left open where the match is weak. Size is omitted from some rows. Given values are once, few, many or a class for expanded clones.

j_call v_call d_call cdr3_length clone_size cdr3_aa cdr3_nt
TRBJ1-1 TRBV4-1 TRBD1 14 few CASSFEAQGAWAFF TGCGCCAGCAGCTTTGAAGCCCAGGGGGCTTGGGCTTTCTTT
TRBJ2-7 TRBV21-1 NA 16 few CASTGGQGRSSYEQYF TGTGCCAGCACCGGAGGACAGGGACGGAGCTCCTACGAGCAGTACTTC
TRBJ2-7 TRBV12-3/TRBV12-4 TRBD1 14 few CASSPPSDRDEQYF TGTGCCAGCAGCCCCCCCTCGGACAGGGACGAGCAGTACTTC
TRBJ2-2 TRBV7-3 NA 17 NA CASSLMYITENTGELFF TGTGCCAGCAGCTTAATGTATATTACTGAGAACACCGGGGAGCTGTTTTTT
TRBJ1-1 TRBV12-3/TRBV12-4 NA 16 few CASSLGPGRVNTEAFF TGTGCCAGCAGTTTAGGGCCAGGGCGCGTGAACACTGAAGCTTTCTTT
TRBJ2-1 TRBV12-3/TRBV12-4 NA 12 NA CAILTVNNERFF TGTGCCATCCTAACGGTTAACAATGAGCGGTTCTTC
TRBJ2-1 TRBV19 NA 13 NA CASSTSEHNEQFF TGTGCCAGTAGTACTAGCGAGCACAATGAGCAGTTCTTC
TRBJ1-2 TRBV9 NA 16 few CASSVTRGPNNYGYTF TGTGCCAGCAGCGTTACCAGGGGACCGAATAACTATGGCTACACCTTC
TRBJ2-7 TRBV4-1 NA 17 NA CASSQGPGGGRSYEQYF TGCGCCAGCAGCCAAGGCCCCGGTGGGGGACGCAGCTACGAGCAGTACTTC
TRBJ2-7 TRBV5-1 NA 14 few CASSLDRSSYEQYF TGCGCCAGCAGCTTGGACCGGTCCTCCTACGAGCAGTACTTC
TRBJ2-7 TRBV3-1 NA 15 NA CASSQDRMVSYEQYF TGTGCCAGCAGCCAAGATCGGATGGTTTCTTACGAGCAGTACTTC
TRBJ2-2 TRBV6-6 TRBD1 16 few CASSLPGTGNTGELFF TGTGCCAGCAGCCTACCAGGGACAGGGAACACCGGGGAGCTGTTTTTT
TRBJ2-7 TRBV5-4 NA 15 once CASSLSFLASYEQYF TGTGCCAGCAGCTTGAGCTTTTTAGCTTCCTACGAGCAGTACTTC
TRBJ2-7 TRBV27 TRBD1 14 few CASSPIDRDHEQYF TGTGCCAGCAGTCCCATAGACAGGGACCACGAGCAGTACTTC
TRBJ1-2 TRBV13 NA 15 few CASSSSGTSNYGYTF TGTGCCAGCAGCTCCTCCGGGACGTCGAACTATGGCTACACCTTC
TRBJ1-4 TRBV12-3/TRBV12-4 NA 13 few CASSSRWGQKLFF TGTGCCAGCAGTTCGCGTTGGGGGCAAAAACTGTTTTTT
TRBJ2-7 TRBV15 TRBD1 13 NA CATSRKTGFEQYF TGTGCCACCAGCAGAAAGACAGGGTTCGAGCAGTACTTC
TRBJ1-2 TRBV5-4 NA 15 NA CASSLWSGANYGYTF TGTGCCAGCAGCTTGTGGTCAGGGGCCAACTATGGCTACACCTTC
TRBJ2-7 TRBV4-2 NA 13 NA CASSQWGQDEQYF TGTGCCAGCAGCCAATGGGGTCAGGACGAGCAGTACTTC
TRBJ2-1 TRBV27 TRBD1 12 few CASSLSSDREFF TGTGCCAGCAGTTTATCCTCGGACAGGGAATTCTTC
TRBJ1-1 TRBV28 NA 16 NA CASSFASDPVNTEAFF TGTGCCAGCAGTTTTGCGTCAGATCCCGTGAACACTGAAGCTTTCTTT
TRBJ1-5 TRBV5-6 NA 15 NA CASSPWDIRHQPQHF TGTGCCAGCAGCCCTTGGGACATTCGTCATCAGCCCCAGCATTTT
TRBJ2-1 TRBV25-1 NA 16 few CASSETGLTAYNEQFF TGTGCCAGCAGTGAAACTGGCCTTACAGCCTACAATGAGCAGTTCTTC
TRBJ2-2 TRBV6-4 TRBD2 16 NA CASSDEPAGATGELFF TGTGCCAGCAGTGACGAGCCAGCGGGAGCCACCGGGGAGCTGTTTTTT
TRBJ2-5 TRBV7-9 TRBD2 16 NA CASSLVIREGRETQYF TGTGCCAGCAGCTTAGTCATCCGGGAGGGCAGGGAGACCCAGTACTTC
TRBJ2-5 TRBV7-9 NA 14 few CASSQAGTEETQYF TGTGCCAGCAGCCAAGCGGGGACAGAAGAGACCCAGTACTTC
TRBJ2-1 TRBV6-4 NA 15 once CASSPRGNSYNEQFF TGTGCCAGCAGCCCTAGGGGTAACTCCTACAATGAGCAGTTCTTC
TRBJ1-1 TRBV15 TRBD1 14 few CATSRLPGQTEAFF TGTGCCACCAGCAGACTCCCGGGACAGACTGAAGCTTTCTTT
TRBJ2-7 TRBV7-9 NA 15 few CASRGRKGQPYEQYF TGTGCCAGCAGGGGTCGTAAGGGACAACCCTACGAGCAGTACTTC
TRBJ2-7 TRBV5-1 NA 15 NA CASSYGQDSEGEQYF TGCGCCAGCAGCTATGGACAAGACAGCGAAGGTGAGCAGTACTTC
TRBJ2-1 TRBV7-9 TRBD2 13 NA CATTGGGHNEQFF TGTGCCACCACCGGGGGGGGGCACAATGAGCAGTTCTTC
TRBJ2-3 TRBV29-1 TRBD1 14 NA CSVEGQGATDTQYF TGCAGCGTCGAAGGACAGGGGGCAACAGATACGCAGTATTTT
TRBJ2-7 TRBV12-3/TRBV12-4 TRBD2 16 NA CASSSSSGRSHYEQYF TGTGCCAGCAGTTCTTCTAGCGGGAGGTCCCACTACGAGCAGTACTTC
TRBJ2-2 TRBV12-3/TRBV12-4 NA 14 NA CASSTYRDTGELFF TGTGCCAGCAGTACCTACAGAGACACCGGGGAGCTGTTTTTT
TRBJ2-3 TRBV12-3/TRBV12-4 NA 17 NA CASSLATREGMTDTQYF TGTGCCAGCAGTTTGGCTACCAGGGAAGGCATGACAGATACGCAGTATTTT
TRBJ2-1 TRBV9 TRBD1 20 NA CASSALDGTGGYSSYNEQFF TGTGCCAGCAGCGCCCTAGACGGGACAGGGGGCTATAGTTCCTACAATGAGCAGTTCTTC
TRBJ2-7 TRBV7-8 NA 15 NA CASSTPAKGGYEQYF TGTGCCAGCAGCACGCCGGCAAAGGGGGGCTACGAGCAGTACTTC
TRBJ2-7 TRBV7-8 NA 12 many CASSFLGHEQYF TGTGCCAGCAGCTTTCTGGGGCACGAGCAGTACTTC
TRBJ2-1 TRBV24-1 TRBD2 15 once CATRAGGAEYNEQFF TGTGCCACCAGGGCGGGGGGGGCCGAATACAATGAGCAGTTCTTC
TRBJ2-7 TRBV5-1 TRBD1 13 NA CASSRTGGAEQYF TGCGCCAGCAGCCGGACAGGGGGCGCCGAGCAGTACTTC
TRBJ2-7 TRBV20-1 TRBD2 15 NA CSAGETSGSSYEQYF TGCAGTGCTGGTGAGACTAGCGGGTCCTCCTACGAGCAGTACTTC
TRBJ2-5 TRBV29-1 NA 15 few CSVEGTGQHQETQYF TGCAGCGTTGAAGGTACAGGTCAACACCAAGAGACCCAGTACTTC
TRBJ2-7 TRBV4-2 NA 15 NA CASSHGLKESYEQYF TGTGCCAGCAGCCACGGACTTAAGGAGTCCTACGAGCAGTACTTC
TRBJ2-2 TRBV27 NA 14 NA CASARWRGTGELFF TGTGCCAGCGCTCGATGGCGGGGCACCGGGGAGCTGTTTTTT
TRBJ2-7 TRBV10-3 NA 18 few CAISESSSASRSSYEQYF TGTGCCATCAGTGAGTCGTCCTCCGCGTCCAGGAGCTCCTACGAGCAGTACTTC
TRBJ2-7 TRBV5-6 NA 13 few CASSLGGIYEQYF TGTGCCAGCAGCTTGGGGGGAATTTACGAGCAGTACTTC
TRBJ2-1 TRBV5-6 TRBD2 18 few CASSSGLAGRIYFSEQFF TGTGCCAGCAGCTCGGGACTAGCGGGGCGTATATATTTCAGTGAGCAGTTCTTC